A selection of T cell receptor beta chains follows, all from one sample in a study of shared clonotypes between healthy human individuals. Clones were read by immunoSEQ multiplex PCR, and TCRdb kept only the in-frame ones, dropping some. The data hold over 850,000 clones, with around 78% observed a single time. Sequences were obtained from memory CD4+ T cells from PBMCs. The receptors were gathered from a man aged 18 to 35 in good health. Some clones in this sample may be carry-over from other donors' samples. CDR3s include the opening cysteine and the closing phenylalanine or tryptophan. D genes are given only for firm matches. The size entry is marked missing in some rows and otherwise reads once, few, many or a size class.

v_gene	d_gene	abundance	len	j_gene	CDR3nt	CDR3aa
TRBV25-1	TRBD2	.	16	TRBJ2-7	TGTGCCAGCAGTGGACACGGGACTAGCGGGAAGTACGAGCAGTACTTC	CASSGHGTSGKYEQYF
TRBV2	.	.	15	TRBJ2-6	TGTGCCAGCAGTGCGGAGGGACCTGGGGCCAACGTCCTGACTTTC	CASSAEGPGANVLTF
TRBV20-1	.	few	10	TRBJ1-1	TGCAGTGCTACAAAAACAGAAGCTTTCTTT	CSATKTEAFF
TRBV6-5	.	.	15	TRBJ2-3	TGTGCCAGCAGCGCCGGACTGGGGGAGACAGATACGCAGTATTTT	CASSAGLGETDTQYF
TRBV27	TRBD1	once	17	TRBJ2-6	TGTGCCAGCAGTTTAATTCAGGGGGCTACTGGGGCCAACGTCCTGACTTTC	CASSLIQGATGANVLTF
TRBV4-1	.	.	15	TRBJ2-7	TGCGCCAGCAGCCAAGTTCTAGCGTTTCCCTACGAGCAGTACTTC	CASSQVLAFPYEQYF
TRBV19	.	.	15	TRBJ1-1	TGTGCCAGTAGTCCAAACAGGGAATCGAGCACTGAAGCTTTCTTT	CASSPNRESSTEAFF
TRBV2	TRBD2	.	12	TRBJ2-5	TGTGCCAGCAGTCGGGGGGTCGAGACCCAGTACTTC	CASSRGVETQYF
TRBV6-1	.	.	14	TRBJ1-5	TGTGCCAGCAGCCCCACGGGGCCCAATCAGCCCCAGCATTTT	CASSPTGPNQPQHF
TRBV18	.	.	14	TRBJ1-4	TGTGCCAGCTCACCAGGGTCAGACGGTGAAAAACTGTTTTTT	CASSPGSDGEKLFF
TRBV11-2	TRBD2	.	17	TRBJ2-1	TGTGCCAGCAGCCTTGGACTAGCGGTCAAGGGGAGCGATGAGCAGTTCTTC	CASSLGLAVKGSDEQFF
TRBV7-9	.	.	16	TRBJ2-1	TGTGCCAGCAGCCCAACTCGTGGGGCCCTCTACAATGAGCAGTTCTTC	CASSPTRGALYNEQFF
TRBV9	TRBD1	.	16	TRBJ1-5	TGTGCCAGCAGCAGGGGGACAGGGGGCTGGAATCAGCCCCAGCATTTT	CASSRGTGGWNQPQHF
TRBV5-4	TRBD2	.	17	TRBJ2-7	TGTGCCAGCAGCTTGAGGCTAGCGGGAGACCTCTCCTACGAGCAGTACTTC	CASSLRLAGDLSYEQYF
TRBV7-9	TRBD1	.	15	TRBJ1-2	TGTGCCAGCAGCTTAGCTGGACAGGGGGCGAGAGGCTACACCTTC	CASSLAGQGARGYTF
TRBV5-1	.	.	14	TRBJ2-1	TGCGCCAGCAGCTTGGCAGGGGTTAGCAATGAGCAGTTCTTC	CASSLAGVSNEQFF